This T cell receptor (beta chain) was sequenced during a study of blood T cell repertoires in COVID-19. In the study overall: The United States, Italy and Spain provided the acute and convalescent COVID-19 samples. The analysed material was cDNA or gDNA that came from T cells, B-cell-depleted T cells, or PBMCs.

Original analysis: Nucleated cell counts were estimated from reference gene primer amplification. Sequenced by immunoSEQ multiplex PCR; TCRdb stores in-frame clones only, minus some. The DNA gave D and trimming, while V, J and clone size come from that table. The sample yields about 90,000 clones, 85% to 95% seen once. This sequence was found in a woman in her sixties with active COVID-19. Material: peripheral blood.

Here the CDR3 DNA reads TGTGCCAGCAGCTTAAGGGACAGGGGATGCTTGCCCCAGCATTTT. This translates into CASSLRDRGCLPQHF. The chain links TRBV7-3 to TRBJ1-5; 10 positions agree with TRBD1. The CDR3 extends over 15 amino acids. The V and J ends lost 1 base and 9 bases, in that order; junction bases with no gene match: 6. Germline V lookup: CDR1 SGHTA, CDR2 FQGTGA.